This T cell receptor beta chain was found in a study of CD8 T cells in Susac syndrome. After extraction with the RNeasy kit, about 0.5 to 1 ug of the RNA was reverse transcribed using random hexamers. TCRdb passed the immunoSEQ multiplex PCR reads through MiXCR, listing each CDR3 protein once. The profile covers 300,000 or so distinct CDR3 sequences, with about 91% appearing a single time and approximately 0.065% taken by the ten largest. V was trimmed by 4 bases and J by 3 bases, leaving 12 bases between them. Germline CDR1 is SQVTM and CDR2 is ANQGSEA. The CDR3 length is 14 residues. Sequencing of TCR beta covered CD8+ and CD4+ T cells obtained from blood.

Sequenced input: CD4+ T cells from PBMCs. The chain carries TRBV29-1 and TRBJ2-2, with D uncertain. This clonotype originated in a human donor with multiple sclerosis. CDR3 amino acids: CSVAVSVDTGELFF. In nucleotides, the CDR3 is TGCAGCGTTGCAGTTTCGGTAGACACCGGGGAGCTGTTTTTT.